The 13 T cell receptor beta chains reported below all come from one sample, sequenced in a study of shared clonotypes between healthy human individuals. TCRdb keeps only in-frame clones here, not all; method: immunoSEQ multiplex PCR. The sample holds some 2,000,000 clones, 85% to 95% seen once. The sequenced sample consisted of naive CD4+ T cells sorted from blood. Subset defined: CD45RA+ positively selected. These receptors were collected from a man between 18 and 29 years old in good health.

Turning to this clone: Since no conserved phenylalanine or tryptophan closes the CDR3, a read error is the likely cause. The genes are TRBV6-6 and TRBJ2-7; D not certain. The CDR3 spans 13 residues. CDR1 is MNHNY and CDR2 is SVGAGI in the germline V gene (reference sequence). The V gene lost 2 bases and the J gene lost 7 bases, with 12 bases spanning the gap. CDR3 in amino acids: CASSYDPTREQYL. The CDR3 nucleotides read TGTGCCAGCAGTTACGACCCGACGAGGGAGCAGTACCTC.

The rearrangement links TRBV28 to TRBJ2-2, with D possibly TRBD2 on 6 matching bases. Deletions cut 7 bases from V and 2 bases from J, with 11 bases between. The V gene's germline CDR1 is MDHEN and CDR2 SYDVKM. The CDR3 runs 14 residues. CDR3 sequence reads: CASMEGRNTGELFF. The CDR3 DNA follows: TGTGCCAGCATGGAGGGGCGTAACACCGGGGAGCTGTTTTTT.

The V call is TRBV2, the J call TRBJ1-6; D not certain. V gave up 2 bases and J gave up 10 bases, with 12 bases separating them. The CDR3 has 14 residues. The germline CDR1 and CDR2 sequences are SNHLY and FYNNEI. As DNA, the CDR3 is TGTGCCAGCAGTGAAATCAGGTTTGGATCACCCCTCCACTTT. Protein product: CASSEIRFGSPLHF. Looking up the rest from reference TRBV2 and TRBJ1-6 gives the full variable domain: EPEVTQTPSHQVTQMGQEVILRCVPISNHLYFYWYRQILGQKVEFLVSFYNNEISEKSEIFDDQFSVERPDGSNFTLKIRSTKLEDSAMYFCASSEIRFGSPLHFGNGTRLTVT.

A note on this clone: This specimen includes other DNA sequences encoding the same CDR3. The CDR3 sequence is CASSPPSLGGDYGYTF. CDR3 in DNA: TGTGCCAGCTCACCACCTTCCCTGGGCGGGGACTATGGCTACACCTTC. The chain recombines TRBV18 with TRBJ1-2; D unresolved. The CDR3 is 16 amino acids. The germline CDR1 and CDR2 sequences are KGHSH and LQKENI. The V end lost 0 bases, the J end lost 3 bases, and 14 bases lay between the germline ends.

The chain has TRBV6-1 and TRBJ2-7; possibly TRBD2 for D (5 bases). CDR1 MNHNS and CDR2 SASEGT come from the germline V gene. With 3 bases removed from V and 4 bases from J, the gap between germline ends came to 16 bases. The CDR3 contains 15 residues. CDR3 loop: CASSDPGFKSYEQYF. The CDR3 DNA is TGTGCCAGCAGTGACCCGGGATTTAAATCGTACGAGCAGTACTTC.

The V call is TRBV6-1, the J call TRBJ1-1; the D is unclear. Germline-derived CDR1 and CDR2 are MNHNS and SASEGT. This CDR3 spans 13 amino acids. The germline V and J ends were trimmed by 7 bases and 0 bases, with 9 bases remaining between them. CDR3 residues: CASKAGLNTEAFF. The CDR3 DNA follows: TGTGCCAGCAAGGCAGGACTGAACACTGAAGCTTTCTTT.

The chain couples TRBV19 to TRBJ1-6, with D unresolved. V lost 7 bases to trimming and J lost 0 bases, with 10 bases between them. Germline V gives CDR1 LNHDA, CDR2 SQIVND (reference sequence). This CDR3 comprises 15 residues. This CDR3 reads CASTPGGSYNSPLHF. In DNA form, the CDR3 reads TGTGCCAGTACACCCGGTGGCTCCTATAATTCACCCCTCCACTTT. The full variable domain, completed using reference TRBV19 and TRBJ1-6, is DGGITQSPKYLFRKEGQNVTLSCEQNLNHDAMYWYRQDPGQGLRLIYYSQIVNDFQKGDIAEGYSVSREKKESFPLTVTSAQKNPTAFYLCASTPGGSYNSPLHFGNGTRLTVT.

The V and J genes are TRBV30 and TRBJ1-6; 9 nucleotides align to TRBD1. Germline-derived CDR1 and CDR2 are GTSNPN and SVGIG (reference sequence). This CDR3 is built from 17 residues. Trimming removed 3 bases from V and 9 bases from J; junction bases left unmatched: 15. CDR3 DNA: TGTGCCTGGAGAGAGTGGGGACAGGGAATACGAGGTTCACCCCTCCACTTT. This encodes CAWREWGQGIRGSPLHF.

As for this clone: This same CDR3 is encoded by further DNA sequences in the sample. The chain joins TRBV6-5 to TRBJ2-7, with no clear D. The CDR3 covers 12 residues. V lost 5 bases and J 3 bases, leaving 8 bases between the germline ends. Germline CDR1 MNHEY, CDR2 SVGAGI. In DNA form, the CDR3 reads TGTGCCAGCAGTCCGCCGGGCTACGAGCAGTACTTC. Protein sequence: CASSPPGYEQYF.

This clone has just one count. The chain couples TRBV5-1 to TRBJ2-1; either TRBD1 or TRBD2 may supply D (5 bases each). Germline assignment: CDR1 SGHRS and CDR2 YFSETQ. The germline V and J ends were trimmed by 3 bases and 0 bases, with 10 bases remaining between them. The CDR3 loop spans 15 amino acids. CDR3 DNA sequence: TGCGCCAGCAGCTCCTCGGGACCCTCCTACAATGAGCAGTTCTTC. Its protein product is CASSSSGPSYNEQFF.

About this clone: Other DNA sequences of this sample code for an identical CDR3. CDR3 sequence (DNA): TGCGCCAGCAGCCAAGGGCCAGGGGCTAACTATGGCTACACCTTC. Translation gives CASSQGPGANYGYTF. This chain connects TRBV4-1 to TRBJ1-2; D possibly corresponds to TRBD1 (6 bases). CDR1 is MGHRA, CDR2 YSYEKL, per germline. CDR3 size: 15 residues. Trimming cost V 1 base and J 0 bases, with 9 bases left between them.

The chain joins TRBV2 to TRBJ1-1; weak D call: TRBD1 (5 bases). The CDR3 covers 11 residues. The germline V and J ends were trimmed by 8 bases and 8 bases, with 12 bases remaining between them. Germline V gene lookup returns CDR1 SNHLY and CDR2 FYNNEI. CDR3 bases: TGTGCCAGCGGGAAATGGGGGGAAGCTTTCTTT. It translates to CASGKWGEAFF.

CDR3 protein: CASIPASTDTQYF. In nucleotides, the CDR3 is TGCGCCAGCATCCCAGCGAGCACAGATACGCAGTATTTT. V usage is TRBV5-1 and J usage is TRBJ2-3, with D uncertain. The CDR3 covers 13 residues. The V end lost 6 bases, the J end lost 0 bases, and 8 bases lay between the germline ends. Germline V gene sequence: CDR1 SGHRS, CDR2 YFSETQ.